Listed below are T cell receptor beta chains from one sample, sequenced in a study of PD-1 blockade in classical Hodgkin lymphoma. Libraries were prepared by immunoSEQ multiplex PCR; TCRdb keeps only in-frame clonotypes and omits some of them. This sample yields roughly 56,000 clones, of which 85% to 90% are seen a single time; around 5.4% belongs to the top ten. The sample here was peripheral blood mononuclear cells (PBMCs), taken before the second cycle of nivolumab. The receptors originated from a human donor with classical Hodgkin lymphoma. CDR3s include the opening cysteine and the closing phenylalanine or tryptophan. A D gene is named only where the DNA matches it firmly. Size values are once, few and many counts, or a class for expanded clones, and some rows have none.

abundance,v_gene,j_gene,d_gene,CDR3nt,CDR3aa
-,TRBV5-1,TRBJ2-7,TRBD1,TGCGCCAGCAGCAGGGACAGGGGGCTCGACGAGCAGTACTTC,CASSRDRGLDEQYF
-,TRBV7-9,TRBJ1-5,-,TGTGCCAGCAGCTTGGGAGGGGGGACTCATCAGCCCCAGCATTTT,CASSLGGGTHQPQHF
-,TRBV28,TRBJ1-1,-,TGTGCCAGCAGTTTGTCTAGGTCTGAAGCTTTCTTT,CASSLSRSEAFF
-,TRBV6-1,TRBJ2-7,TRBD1,TGTGCCAGCAGCCCCGGGACAGTCCGAGAGCAGTACTTC,CASSPGTVREQYF
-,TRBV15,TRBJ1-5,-,TGTGCCACCAGTCCAGAGGGGGGGACGGACAATCAGCCCCAGCATTTT,CATSPEGGTDNQPQHF
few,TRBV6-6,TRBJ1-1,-,TGTGCCAGCTCGGGCGGAGGATGGGCTTTCTTT,CASSGGGWAFF
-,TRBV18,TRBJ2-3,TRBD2,TGTGCCAGCTCACCAGGACTAGCAGGAGTTACGCAGTATTTT,CASSPGLAGVTQYF
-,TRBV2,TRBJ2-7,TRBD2,TGTGCCAGCAGTGATGAAAGCGGGGGGGCCTACGAGCAGTACTTC,CASSDESGGAYEQYF
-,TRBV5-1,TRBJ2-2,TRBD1,TGCGCCAGCAGCTCACCAGGGGGCGCCGACACCGGGGAGCTGTTTTTT,CASSSPGGADTGELFF
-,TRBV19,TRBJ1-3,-,TGTGCCAGTAGCCTTCCGAGCTCTGGAAACACCATATATTTT,CASSLPSSGNTIYF